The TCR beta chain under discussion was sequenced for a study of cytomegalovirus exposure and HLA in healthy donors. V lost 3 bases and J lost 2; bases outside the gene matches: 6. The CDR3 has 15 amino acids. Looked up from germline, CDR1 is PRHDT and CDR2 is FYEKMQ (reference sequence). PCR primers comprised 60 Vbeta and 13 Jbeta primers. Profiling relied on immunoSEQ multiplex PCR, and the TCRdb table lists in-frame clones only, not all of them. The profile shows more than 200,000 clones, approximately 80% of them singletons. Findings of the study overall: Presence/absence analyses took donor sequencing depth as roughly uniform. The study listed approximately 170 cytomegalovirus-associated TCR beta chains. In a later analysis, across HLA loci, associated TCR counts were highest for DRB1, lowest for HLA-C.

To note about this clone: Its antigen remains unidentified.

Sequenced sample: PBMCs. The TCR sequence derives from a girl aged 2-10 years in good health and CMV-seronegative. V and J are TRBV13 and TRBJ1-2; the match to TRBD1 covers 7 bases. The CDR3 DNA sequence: TGTGCCAGCAGCTTTGGCGACAGGGTGAACTATGGCTACACCTTC. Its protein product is CASSFGDRVNYGYTF.